These 20 T cell receptor beta chains were all obtained from the same sample, sequenced in a study of naive and memory T cell subsets. The beta constant-region primer was an equimolar mix of two oligonucleotides covering TRBC1 and TRBC2. Nested alpha and beta constant-region primers with the SP2 primer drove four PCR rounds on ligated cDNA. TCRdb fed the UMI-ligation and nested PCR reads into MiXCR, producing one record per CDR3 protein. This table holds roughly 150,000 distinct CDR3 sequences, more than 15% found once. For these TCRs, the target antigens are not known. Study-wide points: Especially in CD8 cells, naive repertoires contained a few larger clonotypes, possibly CD45RA-re-expressing memory cells.

What was sequenced was naive CD8+ T cells from blood. The source of these receptors is a human donor in good health.

V is TRBV5-1 and J is TRBJ1-5, with D possibly being TRBD1 (5 bases). The CDR3 sequence is 14 residues long. The germline V gene has CDR1 SGHRS and CDR2 YFSETQ. The V end lost 0 bases, the J end lost 3 bases, and 7 bases lay between the germline ends. The CDR3: CASSLEGINQPQHF. In DNA form, the CDR3 reads TGCGCCAGCAGCTTGGAGGGGATCAATCAGCCCCAGCATTTT.

This clonotype turned up a few times. V gene TRBV9 combines with J gene TRBJ2-1; 10 bases align to TRBD2. Germline loops: CDR1 SGDLS, CDR2 YYNGEE. The CDR3 sequence is 16 residues long. Unmatched junction bases numbered 9, after V lost 0 bases and J lost 9 bases. The CDR3 DNA reads TGTGCCAGCAGCGTAGCTATGGCTAGCGGGAGTGGTGAGCAGTTCTTC. Its protein product is CASSVAMASGSGEQFF. Supplemented by reference TRBV9 and TRBJ2-1, the full variable domain reads DSGVTQTPKHLITATGQRVTLRCSPRSGDLSVYWYQQSLDQGLQFLIQYYNGEERAKGNILERFSAQQFPDLHSELNLSSLELGDSALYFCASSVAMASGSGEQFFGPGTRLTVL.

The chain couples TRBV19 to TRBJ2-7; D is tentatively TRBD1 or TRBD2 (5 bases each). The CDR3 spans 15 residues. Trimming stripped 7 bases from V and 3 bases from J, with 19 bases between. Germline V gives CDR1 LNHDA, CDR2 SQIVND (reference sequence). CDR3 amino acids: CASTSSQGVNYEQYF. The CDR3 DNA reads TGTGCCAGTACGAGTAGCCAGGGAGTCAACTACGAGCAGTACTTC.

This clonotype has a handful of counts. The chain joins TRBV28 to TRBJ2-5; 7 bases align to TRBD2. The CDR3 length is 16 residues. Germline CDR1 MDHEN, CDR2 SYDVKM. V was pared by 7 bases and J by 1 base, with 12 bases of the junction left unmatched. The CDR3 nucleotides read TGTGCCAGCAACAAGCCCGAAGCGGGATTCCAAGAGACCCAGTACTTC. Translation gives CASNKPEAGFQETQYF.

The chain joins TRBV4-1 to TRBJ1-1; perhaps TRBD1 as D (6 bases). Germline loops: CDR1 MGHRA, CDR2 YSYEKL. The CDR3 sequence is 15 residues long. V was trimmed by 0 bases and J by 4 bases, leaving 12 bases between them. The CDR3 coding sequence is TGCGCCAGCAGCCAAGAAGGACAGATTGGCACTGAAGCTTTCTTT. Translated: CASSQEGQIGTEAFF.

This clonotype was seen more than once but under ten times. The rearrangement links TRBV28 to TRBJ1-5; 8 nucleotides agree with TRBD1. Trimming at V came to 3 bases and at J to 6 bases, leaving 13 bases not matched to a gene. This CDR3 contains 17 residues. Per germline, CDR1 MDHEN and CDR2 SYDVKM. CDR3 sequence (DNA): TGTGCCAGCAGTTTGTTATCGAGGACAGGGTCGATTCAGCCCCAGCATTTT. It encodes CASSLLSRTGSIQPQHF.

This clonotype was counted only a few times. The V call is TRBV6-5, the J call TRBJ2-1; 8 bases fit TRBD2. Per germline, CDR1 MNHEY and CDR2 SVGAGI. The CDR3 extends over 15 amino acids. V shed 4 bases and J 7 bases; nucleotides not matched to a gene: 9. CDR3 in amino acids: CASSLGSGIRNEQFF. DNA for the CDR3: TGTGCCAGCAGTTTAGGTAGCGGGATTCGGAATGAGCAGTTCTTC.

In this sample, this clonotype turned up a few times. V gene TRBV12-3 or TRBV12-4 combines with J gene TRBJ2-1; no firm D call. The CDR3 is made up of 15 amino acids. V lost 0 bases, J lost 8 bases, and 14 bases lay in between. The CDR3: CASSLALLGFDEQFF. The CDR3 bases are TGTGCCAGCAGTTTAGCCCTCTTGGGGTTCGATGAGCAGTTCTTC.

The CDR3 DNA follows: TGCAGCGCCCTGGGACAGGTAGAGCTGAACACTGAAGCTTTCTTT. It codes for CSALGQVELNTEAFF. The chain uses TRBV29-1 and TRBJ1-1, with 8 bases aligning to TRBD1. Trimming took 7 bases from V and 0 from J; bases not matched to a gene: 10. The CDR3 loop spans 15 amino acids. Germline lookup yields CDR1 SQVTM and CDR2 ANQGSEA. The whole variable domain, remainder taken from reference TRBV29-1 and TRBJ1-1, is SAVISQKPSRDICQRGTSLTIQCQVDSQVTMMFWYRQQPGQSLTLIATANQGSEATYESGFVIDKFPISRPNLTFSTLTVSNMSPEDSSIYLCSALGQVELNTEAFFGQGTRLTVV.

This clonotype has just a few counts. The chain joins TRBV29-1 to TRBJ2-3; 11 bases fit TRBD2. Germline CDR1 SQVTM, CDR2 ANQGSEA. The trim removed 7 bases at V and 1 base at J, leaving 16 bases unmatched. The CDR3 is 18 residues long. This CDR3 reads CSGRGLAADLRGTDTQYF. The CDR3 DNA reads TGCAGCGGGAGGGGACTAGCGGCCGACCTGCGGGGCACAGATACGCAGTATTTT.

The gene calls are TRBV6-2 or TRBV6-3 and TRBJ1-1; D gene unclear. The V end was cut by 0 bases, the J end by 8 bases, with 4 bases between. Germline V gene sequence: CDR1 MNHEY, CDR2 SVGEGT. This CDR3 has 11 residues. CDR3 residues: CASSYSGEAFF. Here the CDR3 DNA reads TGTGCCAGCAGTTACTCGGGAGAAGCTTTCTTT.

The genes are TRBV7-9 and TRBJ2-1; possible D gene TRBD1, 5 bases. V shed 5 bases and J shed 4 bases, with 15 bases lying between them. Germline V gene sequence: CDR1 SEHNR, CDR2 FQNEAQ (reference sequence). The CDR3 totals 15 residues. DNA for the CDR3: TGTGCCAGCAGCGGGGCCTCTACGCGATACAATGAGCAGTTCTTC. This encodes CASSGASTRYNEQFF.

This clonotype was seen more than once but under ten times. CDR3 nucleotides: TGTGCCAGCAGTTACTCGCAGTGGGGGTACGAGCAGTACTTC. This codes for CASSYSQWGYEQYF. The V call is TRBV6-5, the J call TRBJ2-7; D may correspond to TRBD1 or TRBD2 (5 bases each). Trimming shortened V by 0 bases and J by 4 bases, and 10 bases separated the two germline ends. The CDR3 has 14 residues. CDR1 and CDR2 (germline): MNHEY, SVGAGI.

This clonotype was counted a few times. V is TRBV2 and J is TRBJ2-7; D uncertain. Germline lookup yields CDR1 SNHLY and CDR2 FYNNEI. V dropped 4 bases and J dropped 11 bases, with 3 bases sitting between them. CDR3 length: 8 residues. CDR3 sequence: CASSGEYF. In DNA form, the CDR3 reads TGTGCCAGCAGTGGGGAGTACTTC.

The chain is built from TRBV29-1 and TRBJ2-3, with 12 bases lining up with TRBD2. After removal of 6 bases from V and 4 bases from J, the junction contained 8 bases not matched to a gene. The length of the CDR3 is 15 residues. The V gene's germline CDR1 is SQVTM and CDR2 ANQGSEA. CDR3: CSVPRLAGDPDTQYF. CDR3 coding DNA: TGCAGCGTCCCCCGACTAGCGGGAGATCCAGATACGCAGTATTTT.

This clonotype was seen only a few times. The chain links TRBV15 to TRBJ2-7; D may be TRBD2 (6 bases). The CDR3 loop spans 15 amino acids. Germline-derived CDR1 and CDR2 are LNHNV and YYDKDF (reference sequence). V dropped 5 bases and J dropped 0 bases, with 14 bases sitting between them. The CDR3 nucleotides are TGTGCCACCAGCGAGGGACTCCAATCCTCCTACGAGCAGTACTTC. Its translation: CATSEGLQSSYEQYF.

The chain couples TRBV12-3 or TRBV12-4 to TRBJ2-5; D could derive from TRBD1 or TRBD2 (6 bases each). CDR3 length: 13 amino acids. Trimming took 7 bases from V and 5 from J, leaving 14 bases between them. DNA for the CDR3: TGTGCCAGCACTTGGGGGGCCGGGGAGACCCAGTACTTC. Translation gives CASTWGAGETQYF.

The rearrangement joins TRBV29-1 to TRBJ2-1; D is ambiguous. V was clipped by 0 bases and J by 0 bases, with 9 bases between them. The CDR3 has 15 amino acids. Germline V gene sequence: CDR1 SQVTM, CDR2 ANQGSEA. CDR3 DNA sequence: TGCAGCGTTGAAGAGGGCAGGAGCTCCTACAATGAGCAGTTCTTC. Its translation is CSVEEGRSSYNEQFF.

V and J are TRBV9 and TRBJ2-7; D remains ambiguous. Germline CDR1 and CDR2: SGDLS and YYNGEE. The CDR3 is 13 residues long. The V gene lost 3 bases and the J gene lost 0 bases, with 7 bases spanning the gap. This chain's CDR3 is CASSASHSYEQYF. CDR3 nucleotide sequence: TGTGCCAGCAGCGCCTCCCACTCCTACGAGCAGTACTTC.

The chain is built from TRBV4-2 and TRBJ1-1; D unresolved. The V gene lost 0 bases and the J gene lost 8 bases, with 10 bases spanning the gap. The germline CDR1 and CDR2 sequences are LGHNA and YNFKEQ. This CDR3 has 13 residues. The CDR3, as DNA: TGTGCCAGCAGCCAAGATCGGGCACCGGAAGCTTTCTTT. Amino acid sequence: CASSQDRAPEAFF.